This TCR beta chain was recovered during a study of OX40 agonist ivuxolimab in advanced cancers. For the study at large: Subjects had a mean age of roughly 60 years, with a range of about 23 to 90; around 84% were male. Study findings and constraints: Patients who responded partially at 0.1-3.0 mg/kg showed clonal expansion ranking among the lowest.

With respect to this clone: Antigen: not known.

Repertoires were generated with immunoSEQ multiplex PCR, while TCRdb's copy carries only in-frame clones and drops some. The sample holds tens of thousands of clones, approximately 88% seen once. Looked up from germline, CDR1 is SGHAT and CDR2 is FQNNGV. The CDR3 spans 18 residues. The V and J ends lost 2 bases and 6 bases respectively, with 22 bases between them. The sequencing here drew on CD4+ or CD8+ T cells sorted from blood, taken in a trial of the OX40 agonist ivuxolimab. This TCR was sampled from an adult with an advanced solid tumor such as melanoma, head and neck, liver or kidney cancer. This chain connects TRBV11-2 to TRBJ2-2, with D unresolved. The CDR3 DNA follows: TGTGCCAGCAGCTTAAATCGTAGGGCAGGCCTAACCCCCGGGGAGCTGTTTTTT. Protein product: CASSLNRRAGLTPGELFF.